This T cell receptor beta chain stems from a study of CD8+CD57+ T cells in acquired aplastic anemia. CDR3 and TCR beta VDJ profiling relied on a genomic DNA template. In TCRdb, the reads were re-called with MiXCR into one record per CDR3 protein. The data show about 190,000 distinct CDR3 sequences, approximately 50% seen once. This clonotype was seen ten or more times. The CDR3 spans 15 residues. In germline, CDR1 is SGHTA, CDR2 FQGNSA. The ends were cut back, 5 bases at V and 0 bases at J, with 11 bases in the middle. V and J are TRBV7-2 and TRBJ1-5; possibly TRBD1 for D (6 bases). The receptor was derived from a human donor in good health, serving as a control. Sequencing was performed on sorted CD4+, CD8+, or CD8+CD57+ T cells (not recorded which) from PBMCs. CDR3 sequence reads: CASSADRNSNQPQHF. The CDR3 DNA sequence: TGTGCCAGCAGCGCCGACAGGAATAGCAATCAGCCCCAGCATTTT.